The sequence of this T cell receptor beta chain was determined in a study of T-cell reconstitution after alpha-beta-depleted transplantation in children. As it was prepared, the TCRbeta library received unique molecular identifiers. TCRdb reprocessed the PCR reads with MiXCR, giving one entry per CDR3 protein. Among around 450,000 distinct CDR3 sequences listed, 43% were seen once. This clonotype has ten or more counts. The CDR3 totals 11 residues. Per germline, CDR1 DFQATT and CDR2 SNEGSKA (reference sequence). Trimming took off 6 bases at V and 1 base at J, with 7 bases between the two ends. The clonotype was recovered from a girl under 10 years old with aplastic anemia, due to receive a stem cell transplant. The chain carries TRBV20-1 and TRBJ2-7; the D gene is possibly TRBD2 (5 bases). The material was PBMCs, obtained before TCRalphabeta/CD19-depleted stem cell transplant. CDR3 sequence (DNA): TGCAGTGCCGGGATGTCCTACGAGCAGTACTTC. Its translation is CSAGMSYEQYF.